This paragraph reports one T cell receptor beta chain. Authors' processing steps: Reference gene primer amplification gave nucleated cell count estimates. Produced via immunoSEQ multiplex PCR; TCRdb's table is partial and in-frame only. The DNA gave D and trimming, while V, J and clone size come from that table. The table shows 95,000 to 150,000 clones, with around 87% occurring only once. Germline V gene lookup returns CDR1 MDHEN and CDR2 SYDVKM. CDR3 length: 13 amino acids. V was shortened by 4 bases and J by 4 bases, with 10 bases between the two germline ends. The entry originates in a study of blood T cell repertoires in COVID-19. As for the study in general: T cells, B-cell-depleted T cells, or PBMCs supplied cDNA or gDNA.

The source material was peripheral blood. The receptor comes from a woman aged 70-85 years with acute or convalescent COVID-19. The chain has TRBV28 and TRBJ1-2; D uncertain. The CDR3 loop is CASSYGMGYGYTF. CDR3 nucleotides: TGTGCCAGCAGTTACGGGATGGGCTATGGCTACACCTTC.